The entry that follows covers one TCR beta chain sequence. Distinct nucleotide sequences in the sample also encode this CDR3. The sample comes from a study of blood T cell repertoires in COVID-19. Across the study: Whether acute or convalescent, the COVID-19 samples came from the United States, Italy and Spain.

It was during active infection that Seattle patients were enrolled and then longitudinally followed. TCRdb keeps only in-frame clones here, not all; method: immunoSEQ multiplex PCR. The sample has 200,000 to 250,000 clones; about nine tenths are singletons. CDR3 length equals 14 residues. The V gene's germline CDR1 is SGHRS and CDR2 YFSETQ. V was pared by 3 bases and J by 1 base, with 3 bases of the junction left unmatched. The receptor's source is a man in his fifties with COVID-19, enrolled during active disease. The material sequenced was peripheral blood. J is TRBJ2-7 and V is TRBV5-1; 8 nucleotides line up with TRBD1. CDR3 nucleotide sequence: TGCGCCAGCAGCTCTGGGACAGGATCCTACGAGCAGTACTTC. Residues: CASSSGTGSYEQYF.